These 21 T cell receptor beta chains share one sample of origin, sequenced in a study of identical twins. TCRdb re-analysed the 5' RACE reads in MiXCR, keeping a single row per CDR3 protein. The sample has nearly 650,000 distinct CDR3 sequences, 7% to 7.5% seen once. This sample was shared with a second study, whose subject was yellow fever vaccine responses in identical twins.

The source material was PBMCs. The source is a woman under 30 in good health.

This clonotype has ten or more counts. This sequence joins TRBV27 and TRBJ2-3; maybe TRBD2 (6 bases). CDR1 and CDR2 from the germline V gene are MNHEY and SMNVEV (reference sequence). Trimming cost V 6 bases and J 7 bases, with 20 bases left between them. The CDR3 is 15 residues long. CDR3 DNA sequence: TGTGCCAGCAGCAACATACGGGCTAGCGAACATACGCAGTATTTT. Its translation: CASSNIRASEHTQYF.

The chain has TRBV7-8 and TRBJ2-1, with TRBD2 matching over 16 bases. This CDR3 is 18 amino acids long. Per the germline V gene, CDR1 is SGHVS and CDR2 is FQNEAQ. With 1 base clipped from V and 3 bases from J, the junction kept 3 bases outside the gene matches. This CDR3 reads CASSLGGTSGRGYNEQFF. For the CDR3, the DNA is TGTGCCAGCAGCTTAGGGGGGACTAGCGGGAGGGGCTACAATGAGCAGTTCTTC. The full variable domain, in which reference TRBV7-8 and TRBJ2-1 provide the parts outside the CDR3, is GAGVSQSPRYKVAKRGQDVALRCDPISGHVSLFWYQQALGQGPEFLTYFQNEAQLDKSGLPSDRFFAERPEGSVSTLKIQRTQQEDSAVYLCASSLGGTSGRGYNEQFFGPGTRLTVL.

Many counts were recorded for this clonotype. The chain joins TRBV12-3 or TRBV12-4 to TRBJ1-5; D is uncertain. CDR3 length: 15 amino acids. V lost 6 bases, J lost 3 bases, and 15 bases lay in between. CDR3 sequence reads: CASSLGGGHNQPQHF. The CDR3 coding sequence is TGTGCCAGCAGCCTGGGAGGAGGGCACAATCAGCCCCAGCATTTT.

There are many counts of this clonotype. This chain joins TRBV5-1 and TRBJ2-3; D unclear. The CDR3 length is 14 residues. V lost 4 bases and J lost 1, with 10 bases in between. Looked up from germline, CDR1 is SGHRS and CDR2 is YFSETQ. The CDR3 spells CASSLTEGTDTQYF. DNA of the CDR3: TGCGCCAGCAGCCTCACCGAGGGCACAGATACGCAGTATTTT. The whole variable domain, remainder taken from reference TRBV5-1 and TRBJ2-3, is KAGVTQTPRYLIKTRGQQVTLSCSPISGHRSVSWYQQTPGQGLQFLFEYFSETQRNKGNFPGRFSGRQFSNSRSEMNVSTLELGDSALYLCASSLTEGTDTQYFGPGTRLTVL.

This clonotype has just a few counts. The gene calls are TRBV18 and TRBJ2-7, with D possibly being TRBD1 or TRBD2 (6 bases each). CDR3 length: 15 amino acids. V was clipped by 2 bases and J by 2 bases, with 13 bases between them. Germline V CDR1 and CDR2: KGHSH, LQKENI. CDR3 nucleotides: TGTGCCAGCTCACCATCGGAGGGACAACCCTACGAGCAGTACGTC. This sequence encodes CASSPSEGQPYEQYV.

This chain joins TRBV12-3 or TRBV12-4 and TRBJ2-1, with 8 nucleotides matching TRBD2. V lost 7 bases, J lost 8 bases, and 16 bases stayed unmatched. The CDR3 totals 16 residues. CDR3 protein: CASIVAGGSSGYEQFF. DNA for the CDR3: TGTGCCAGCATAGTTGCGGGAGGCTCCTCCGGATATGAGCAGTTCTTC.

In its sample, this clonotype was seen many times. The V call is TRBV7-9, the J call TRBJ2-3; D is possibly TRBD1 or TRBD2 (5 bases each). Germline CDR1 and CDR2: SEHNR and FQNEAQ (reference sequence). The CDR3 totals 14 residues. The V gene lost 5 bases and the J gene lost 6 bases, with 15 bases spanning the gap. The CDR3, as DNA: TGTGCCAGCAGCCGAAGGCTCGGGACCGATACGCAGTATTTT. Amino acid sequence: CASSRRLGTDTQYF.

The chain employs TRBV11-1 and TRBJ1-1; TRBD1 is a possible D gene (5 bases). CDR1 and CDR2 from the germline V gene are SGHAT and FQDESV (reference sequence). V gave up 2 bases and J gave up 1 base, with 11 bases separating them. The CDR3 is 15 amino acids. CDR3 region: CASSLSGWGNTEAFF. CDR3 DNA sequence: TGTGCCAGCAGCTTATCAGGGTGGGGGAACACTGAAGCTTTCTTT.

The chain recombines TRBV20-1 with TRBJ1-1; D is undetermined. The CDR3 spans 14 residues. Trimming removed 2 bases at V and 0 bases at J, with 10 bases between. Germline CDR1 and CDR2: DFQATT and SNEGSKA (reference sequence). In DNA form, the CDR3 reads TGCAGTGCTAGACCCGGGAATGTGAACACTGAAGCTTTCTTT. Translation gives CSARPGNVNTEAFF.

This clonotype turned up a few times. The V call is TRBV18, the J call TRBJ2-7; 8 bases are shared with TRBD1. Germline V gene lookup returns CDR1 KGHSH and CDR2 LQKENI. The V segment lost 5 bases and the J segment 6 bases; nucleotides outside the gene matches: 6. CDR3 length: 13 residues. The CDR3 region is CASSGQGGSEQYF. CDR3 nucleotides: TGTGCCAGCTCAGGACAGGGCGGTTCCGAGCAGTACTTC.

The chain carries TRBV10-3 and TRBJ1-4; D might be TRBD1 (6 bases). In germline, CDR1 is ENHRY, CDR2 SYGVKD. V lost 6 bases to trimming and J lost 4 bases, with 9 bases between them. This CDR3 is built from 13 residues. CDR3 sequence reads: CAIRRDINEKLFF. The CDR3 coding sequence is TGTGCCATCAGACGGGACATTAATGAAAAACTGTTTTTT.

This rearrangement joins TRBV10-3 to TRBJ2-1; 9 positions match TRBD2. The CDR3 has 15 residues. Germline CDR1 is ENHRY and CDR2 is SYGVKD. Germline trimming cut 3 bases from V and 4 bases from J; bases unmatched to any gene: 4. CDR3 DNA: TGTGCCATCAGTGATGGCGGGGGGGGTTACAATGAGCAGTTCTTC. Its translation: CAISDGGGGYNEQFF.

This clonotype came up many times. The chain combines TRBV6-1 with TRBJ1-5; 8 bases match TRBD1. With V trimmed by 6 bases and J by 4 bases, 14 bases remained unmatched. CDR1 and CDR2 from the germline V gene are MNHNS and SASEGT. The CDR3 has 17 residues. CDR3 loop: CASSLSFDRGPNQPQHF. The CDR3 nucleotides are TGTGCCAGCAGCCTATCCTTCGACAGGGGCCCAAATCAGCCCCAGCATTTT.

In this sample, this clonotype turned up a few times. The chain carries TRBV5-4 and TRBJ1-5; D is unclear. The CDR3 is made up of 15 amino acids. The V end lost 0 bases, the J end lost 0 bases, and 7 bases lay between the germline ends. Germline V gives CDR1 SGHNT, CDR2 YYREEE (reference sequence). CDR3 coding DNA: TGTGCCAGCAGCTTGGACGGGAATAGCAATCAGCCCCAGCATTTT. Its translation is CASSLDGNSNQPQHF.

This clonotype has a count of ten or more. The CDR3 spells CASSGQRLRYSNQPQHF. The CDR3 DNA is TGCGCCAGCAGTGGACAGAGGCTGAGGTATAGCAATCAGCCCCAGCATTTT. The V call is TRBV10-1, the J call TRBJ1-5; the D gene is possibly TRBD1 (5 bases). Between the trimmed V and J ends, which lost 4 bases and 0 bases, there was a span of 16 bases. Per germline, CDR1 WNHNN and CDR2 SYGVQD (reference sequence). The length of the CDR3 is 17 residues.

In this sample, this clonotype turned up many times. The chain is built from TRBV5-5 and TRBJ2-7; D perhaps matches TRBD2 (6 bases). Germline CDR1 SGHKS, CDR2 YYEKEE (reference sequence). Trimming took off 4 bases at V and 7 bases at J, with 12 bases between the two ends. This CDR3 spans 12 amino acids. CDR3 in DNA: TGTGCCAGCAGCCCGGGGACTCGTGAGCAGTACGTC. Translation gives CASSPGTREQYV.

This clonotype was detected only a few times. V and J are TRBV10-2 and TRBJ2-1, with D perhaps matching TRBD2 (6 bases). With 2 bases removed from V and 5 bases from J, the gap between germline ends came to 10 bases. CDR3 length: 14 amino acids. Germline V lookup: CDR1 WSHSY, CDR2 SAAADI. CDR3 DNA: TGCGCCAGCAGTGAGCGGGGGACCAACAATGAGCAGTTCTTC. It encodes CASSERGTNNEQFF.

This clonotype came up many times. The CDR3 DNA is TGTGCCAGCAGCTTCAAGGGTGAGAAGTATGGCTACACCTTC. It yields the protein CASSFKGEKYGYTF. The chain is built from TRBV7-3 and TRBJ1-2; D unresolved. Germline CDR1 and CDR2: SGHTA and FQGTGA. This CDR3 is built from 14 residues. V was pared by 3 bases and J by 5 bases, with 13 bases between.

The genes are TRBV20-1 and TRBJ2-1, with TRBD2 matching over 9 bases. Looked up from germline, CDR1 is DFQATT and CDR2 is SNEGSKA (reference sequence). This CDR3 contains 16 residues. With 1 base clipped from V and 0 bases from J, the junction kept 4 bases outside the gene matches. Here the CDR3 reads CSARGKAGGSYNEQFF. CDR3 bases: TGCAGTGCTAGAGGAAAAGCGGGGGGCTCCTACAATGAGCAGTTCTTC.

The sample holds many counts of this clonotype. The V and J genes are TRBV7-8 and TRBJ2-7; tentatively, D is TRBD2 (7 bases). The germline gives CDR1 SGHVS, CDR2 FQNEAQ. The CDR3 is made up of 14 amino acids. Trimming took 5 bases from V and 4 from J, leaving 15 bases between them. CDR3 residues: CASSERTRGYEQYF. CDR3 nucleotide sequence: TGTGCCAGCAGCGAACGGACTAGGGGGTACGAGCAGTACTTC.

This clonotype was observed a handful of times. The chain couples TRBV28 to TRBJ2-6; the D gene is possibly TRBD2 (5 bases). This CDR3 is 14 amino acids long. V lost 5 bases and J lost 4, with 9 bases in between. Germline V gene data show CDR1 as MDHEN and CDR2 as SYDVKM. In DNA, the CDR3 is TGTGCCAGCAGTACGGGGAAGGGGGCCAACGTCCTGACTTTC. Residues: CASSTGKGANVLTF.